The source of this T cell receptor (beta chain) is a study of neurological immune-mediated disorders. Notes on the study in general: No expanded-clone CDR3 amino acid sequence recurred across subjects, suggesting private TCR-beta repertoires.

Each CDR3 protein is one row after TCRdb ran MiXCR on the 5' RACE reads. Altogether some 89,000 distinct CDR3 sequences are present, 4.3% being singletons, with the ten largest covering roughly 5.6%. As to time point: longitudinal time-point 3. This clonotype has ten or more counts. No antigen is known for it. The specimen sequenced was PBMCs. This sequence was found in a woman in her sixties or seventies with multiple sclerosis.

The CDR3 sequence: CASSSDNSYEQYF. The DNA of the CDR3 is TGTGCCAGCAGCTCCGATAACTCCTACGAGCAGTACTTC. The gene calls are TRBV5-8 and TRBJ2-7; D is unclear. The CDR3 length is 13 residues. V gave up 3 bases and J gave up 0 bases, with 7 bases separating them. CDR1 and CDR2 from the germline V gene are SGHTS and YDEGEE.